Presented here are 24 T cell receptor beta chains from one specimen sequenced in a study of T cell repertoires in cytomegalovirus infection. TCRdb re-called the reads with MiXCR, one entry per CDR3 protein. The sample consists of roughly 730,000 distinct CDR3 sequences, around 30% of them appearing once. No antigens are known for them. This specimen was cultured PBMCs, taken from culture after CMV antigen stimulation. Every receptor here comes from a human donor in good health (CMV status not recorded). Some clones in this sample may be carry-over from other donors' samples.

The genes are TRBV6-1 and TRBJ2-3; the D gene is possibly TRBD2 (6 bases). This CDR3 has 14 residues. CDR1 and CDR2 (germline): MNHNS, SASEGT. V gave up 6 bases and J gave up 8 bases, with 18 bases separating them. CDR3 in amino acids: CASRGGLLTSTQYF. The CDR3 DNA follows: TGTGCCAGCAGGGGGGGACTTCTAACGAGTACGCAGTATTTT.

The V call is TRBV7-9, the J call TRBJ2-1; the D call may be TRBD1 or TRBD2 (5 bases each). CDR3 length: 16 residues. Germline values: CDR1 SEHNR, CDR2 FQNEAQ (reference sequence). Trimming left V 5 bases short and J 5 bases short, with 19 bases between. The CDR3: CASSRAGRAPDNEQFF. In DNA, the CDR3 is TGTGCCAGCAGCCGCGCGGGCAGGGCCCCTGACAATGAGCAGTTCTTC.

The CDR3 DNA sequence: TGTGCCACCTCAGGACAGGCAACCCAAGAGACCCAGTACTTC. Translating gives CATSGQATQETQYF. V is TRBV19 and J is TRBJ2-5, with 7 nucleotides matching TRBD1. Germline lookup yields CDR1 LNHDA and CDR2 SQIVND (reference sequence). V trimming: 10 bases; J trimming: 1 base; junction bases outside the gene matches: 9. The length of the CDR3 is 14 residues.

This clonotype was found a few times. The genes are TRBV3-1 and TRBJ1-6; D not certain. Germline CDR1 LGHDT, CDR2 YNNKEL (reference sequence). Trimming removed 0 bases from V and 7 bases from J, with 1 base in between. CDR3 size: 12 residues. For the CDR3, the DNA is TGTGCCAGCAGCCAAGAGAATTCACCCCTCCACTTT. Protein product: CASSQENSPLHF.

This chain joins TRBV7-2 and TRBJ2-2; 10 bases map to TRBD1. CDR1 SGHTA and CDR2 FQGNSA come from the germline V gene. The CDR3 is 16 residues long. J was trimmed by 6 bases and V by 5 bases; bases with no gene match: 9. For the CDR3, the DNA is TGTGCCAGCAGCCCGGCCGGGACAGGGGCATCCGGGGAGCTGTTTTTT. The encoded protein is CASSPAGTGASGELFF.

This sequence joins TRBV25-1 and TRBJ1-1; D not certain. V lost 1 base and J lost 4, with 10 bases in between. The germline V gene has CDR1 MGHDK and CDR2 SYGVNS. The CDR3 spans 14 residues. The CDR3 is CASSEFGGSTEAFF. CDR3 sequence (DNA): TGTGCCAGCAGTGAATTCGGAGGGAGCACTGAAGCTTTCTTT.

The chain has TRBV10-3 and TRBJ2-1, with D tentatively TRBD1 or TRBD2 (5 bases each). This CDR3 region has 16 residues. Germline loops: CDR1 ENHRY, CDR2 SYGVKD. V lost 4 bases to trimming and J lost 2 bases, with 15 bases between them. Written as DNA, the CDR3 is TGTGCCATCAGTGTAGATGGGACGTCCACCTACAATGAGCAGTTCTTC. As protein: CAISVDGTSTYNEQFF.

This clonotype was detected only a few times. V gene TRBV7-2 combines with J gene TRBJ1-4; D ambiguous. Trimming removed 5 bases from V and 7 bases from J, with 11 bases in between. The germline V gene encodes CDR1 SGHTA and CDR2 FQGNSA. The CDR3 extends over 13 amino acids. In nucleotides, the CDR3 is TGTGCCAGCAGCCCTCCTGGATTTGAAAAACTGTTTTTT. Amino acid sequence: CASSPPGFEKLFF.

This clonotype has a handful of counts. This rearrangement joins TRBV18 to TRBJ2-2; D not certain. The germline V gene has CDR1 KGHSH and CDR2 LQKENI. V was clipped by 4 bases and J by 6 bases, with 6 bases between them. This CDR3 contains 12 residues. DNA of the CDR3: TGTGCCAGCTCACTCTTGGCCGGGGAGCTGTTTTTT. Translating it yields CASSLLAGELFF. The entire variable domain, with the rest obtained from reference TRBV18 and TRBJ2-2, is as follows: NAGVMQNPRHLVRRRGQEARLRCSPMKGHSHVYWYRQLPEEGLKFMVYLQKENIIDESGMPKERFSAEFPKEGPSILRIQQVVRGDSAAYFCASSLLAGELFFGEGSRLTVL.

This rearrangement joins TRBV6-1 to TRBJ1-1; no firm D call. Germline CDR1 MNHNS, CDR2 SASEGT. This CDR3 is built from 13 residues. Deletions cut 3 bases from V and 4 bases from J, with 9 bases between. The CDR3 sequence is CASSDQGPTEAFF. The CDR3 coding sequence is TGTGCCAGCAGTGATCAAGGACCCACTGAAGCTTTCTTT.

V gene TRBV10-3 combines with J gene TRBJ1-2; the D is unclear. The germline CDR1 and CDR2 sequences are ENHRY and SYGVKD. Trimming left V 3 bases short and J 3 bases short, with 8 bases between. This CDR3 region has 13 residues. CDR3 region: CAISDRSDYGYTF. The CDR3 DNA follows: TGTGCCATCAGTGACCGGTCTGACTATGGCTACACCTTC.

The chain employs TRBV24-1 and TRBJ2-2; D could derive from TRBD1 or TRBD2 (5 bases each). Trimming removed 3 bases from V and 9 bases from J, with 13 bases in between. Germline-derived CDR1 and CDR2 are KGHDR and SFDVKD. The CDR3 loop spans 14 amino acids. The CDR3 sequence: CATSDTRGPWELFF. DNA for the CDR3: TGTGCCACCAGTGATACCCGGGGCCCCTGGGAGCTGTTTTTT.

CDR3 sequence: CSATPTGRTEAFF. CDR3 sequence (DNA): TGCAGTGCTACACCGACAGGGAGGACTGAAGCTTTCTTT. This chain joins TRBV20-1 and TRBJ1-1; 7 bases align to TRBD1. With V trimmed by 4 bases and J by 5 bases, 7 bases remained unmatched. Germline lookup yields CDR1 DFQATT and CDR2 SNEGSKA (reference sequence). CDR3 length: 13 residues.

This rearrangement joins TRBV4-3 to TRBJ2-2, with 10 bases that match TRBD2. Germline V gene lookup returns CDR1 LGHNA and CDR2 YSLEER. Trimming cost V 1 base and J 7 bases; bases outside gene matches: 6. This CDR3 is built from 16 residues. CDR3 region: CASSQGVQREGGELFF. The CDR3 coding sequence is TGCGCCAGCAGCCAAGGGGTACAGCGGGAGGGCGGGGAGCTGTTTTTT.

The V call is TRBV19, the J call TRBJ2-3; no clear D gene. Germline V gene lookup returns CDR1 LNHDA and CDR2 SQIVND (reference sequence). The V end lost 4 bases, the J end lost 4 bases, and 6 bases lay between the germline ends. The CDR3 is made up of 12 amino acids. CDR3 protein: CASSKLADTQYF. In DNA form, the CDR3 reads TGTGCCAGTAGTAAGTTGGCAGATACGCAGTATTTT. The whole variable domain, filled in from reference TRBV19 and TRBJ2-3, reads DGGITQSPKYLFRKEGQNVTLSCEQNLNHDAMYWYRQDPGQGLRLIYYSQIVNDFQKGDIAEGYSVSREKKESFPLTVTSAQKNPTAFYLCASSKLADTQYFGPGTRLTVL.

This clonotype was picked up a small number of times. This chain joins TRBV7-2 and TRBJ2-1, with D unclear. Trimming left V 1 base short and J 6 bases short, with 13 bases between. This CDR3 spans 15 amino acids. Germline loops: CDR1 SGHTA, CDR2 FQGNSA. In nucleotides, the CDR3 is TGTGCCAGCAGCTTAGATCGCGGAAGGATCAATGAGCAGTTCTTC. This encodes CASSLDRGRINEQFF.

The V gene is TRBV10-3, the J gene TRBJ2-2; 9 positions agree with TRBD1. Germline trimming cut 6 bases from V and 2 bases from J; bases unmatched to any gene: 7. This CDR3 region has 16 residues. The germline CDR1 and CDR2 sequences are ENHRY and SYGVKD. The CDR3: CAIRGWTGDNTGELFF. CDR3 coding DNA: TGTGCCATCAGGGGGTGGACAGGGGATAACACCGGGGAGCTGTTTTTT.

This clonotype was detected once. The rearrangement uses TRBV27 and TRBJ2-7, with 8 bases aligning to TRBD1. Trimming removed 5 bases from V and 7 bases from J; junction bases left unmatched: 19. The germline V gene encodes CDR1 MNHEY and CDR2 SMNVEV (reference sequence). This CDR3 comprises 17 residues. The CDR3 nucleotides are TGTGCCAGCAGTCCCCGAAGGACAGGGTGGGTGATGGGGGAGCAGTACTTC. Protein product: CASSPRRTGWVMGEQYF.

J is TRBJ1-1 and V is TRBV12-3 or TRBV12-4; 7 nucleotides align to TRBD1. V lost 5 bases and J lost 3; bases outside the gene matches: 6. This CDR3 comprises 14 residues. CDR3 in DNA: TGTGCCAGCAGTCCAGACGACAGGGACACTGAAGCTTTCTTT. Translating it yields CASSPDDRDTEAFF.

This clonotype occurred a few times. V usage is TRBV7-9 and J usage is TRBJ1-2, with TRBD1 identical over 7 bases. The CDR3 consists of 18 residues. The germline V gene has CDR1 SEHNR and CDR2 FQNEAQ (reference sequence). J lost 6 bases, V lost 1 base, and 17 bases had no gene match. The CDR3 bases are TGTGCCAGCAGCTTAGAGGGACAGCCAGACCCACGGCGGGATGGCTACACCTTC. It encodes CASSLEGQPDPRRDGYTF. Full variable domain (outside the CDR3, taken from reference TRBV7-9 and TRBJ1-2): DTGVSQNPRHKITKRGQNVTFRCDPISEHNRLYWYRQTLGQGPEFLTYFQNEAQLEKSRLLSDRFSAERPKGSFSTLEIQRTEQGDSAMYLCASSLEGQPDPRRDGYTFGSGTRLTVV.

The V gene is TRBV7-9, the J gene TRBJ1-2; 8 bases map to TRBD1. V trimming: 5 bases; J trimming: 6 bases; junction bases outside the gene matches: 17. CDR3 size: 17 residues. Germline CDR1 SEHNR, CDR2 FQNEAQ (reference sequence). The CDR3: CASSPTGVGHTRHGYTF. The CDR3, as DNA: TGTGCCAGCAGCCCGACAGGGGTCGGCCATACCAGACATGGCTACACCTTC.

This clonotype occurred a few times. The J gene is TRBJ1-4, the V gene TRBV4-1; D is perhaps TRBD1 (5 bases). Germline V gene data show CDR1 as MGHRA and CDR2 as YSYEKL. V lost 0 bases to trimming and J lost 8 bases, with 13 bases between them. The CDR3 has 15 amino acids. The CDR3 is CASSQEPQGSEKLFF. As DNA, the CDR3 is TGCGCCAGCAGCCAAGAGCCGCAGGGTAGCGAAAAACTGTTTTTT.

This clonotype has just a few counts. This chain links TRBV11-2 with TRBJ2-1, with D perhaps matching TRBD1 (5 bases). The germline CDR1 and CDR2 sequences are SGHAT and FQNNGV. CDR3 length: 15 amino acids. Trimming stripped 1 base from V and 7 bases from J, with 14 bases between. As DNA, the CDR3 is TGTGCCAGCAGCTTAGCGGGCCGGACATCGAATGAGCAGTTCTTC. This sequence encodes CASSLAGRTSNEQFF. The entire variable domain, with the rest obtained from reference TRBV11-2 and TRBJ2-1, is as follows: EAGVAQSPRYKIIEKRQSVAFWCNPISGHATLYWYQQILGQGPKLLIQFQNNGVVDDSQLPKDRFSAERLKGVDSTLKIQPAKLEDSAVYLCASSLAGRTSNEQFFGPGTRLTVL.

This chain connects TRBV7-2 to TRBJ2-7; 13 nucleotides agree with TRBD2. Trimming removed 5 bases from V and 3 bases from J; junction bases left unmatched: 28. CDR3 length: 23 residues. Germline assignment: CDR1 SGHTA and CDR2 FQGNSA. The DNA for the CDR3 is TGTGCCAGCAGCGCCCGAGGGGGTTTTCGCCGGACTAGCGGGAGCTCTCGAGACTACGAGCAGTACTTC. Amino acid sequence: CASSARGGFRRTSGSSRDYEQYF.